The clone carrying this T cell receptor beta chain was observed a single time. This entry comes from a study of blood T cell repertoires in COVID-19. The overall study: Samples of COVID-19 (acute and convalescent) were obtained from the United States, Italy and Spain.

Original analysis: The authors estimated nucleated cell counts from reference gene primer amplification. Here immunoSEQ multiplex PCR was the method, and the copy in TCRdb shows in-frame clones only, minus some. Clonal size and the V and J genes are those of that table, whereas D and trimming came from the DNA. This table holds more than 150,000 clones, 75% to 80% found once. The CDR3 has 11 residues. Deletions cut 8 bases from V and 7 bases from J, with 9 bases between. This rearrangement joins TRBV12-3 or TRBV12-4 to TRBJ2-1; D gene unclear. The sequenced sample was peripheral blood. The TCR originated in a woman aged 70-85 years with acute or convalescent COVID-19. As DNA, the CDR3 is TGTGCCAGCTTGGCCTTTAATGAGCAGTTCTTC. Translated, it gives CASLAFNEQFF.